Presented here are 14 T cell receptor beta chains from one specimen sequenced in a study of cytomegalovirus exposure and HLA in healthy donors. Amplification used 60 Vbeta primers and 13 Jbeta primers. Clones were read by immunoSEQ multiplex PCR, and TCRdb kept only the in-frame ones, dropping some. Of approximately 180,000 clones listed, more than 75% are singletons. The specimen sequenced was PBMCs. All receptors derive from a woman between 45 and 65 years old in good health and CMV-seronegative.

J is TRBJ1-1 and V is TRBV29-1; the match to TRBD1 covers 9 bases. This CDR3 contains 17 residues. With V trimmed by 1 base and J by 1 base, 10 bases remained unmatched. The germline V gene has CDR1 SQVTM and CDR2 ANQGSEA. Written as DNA, the CDR3 is TGCAGCGTTGAAGGGGCGGCAACAGGGGGCGCGAACACTGAAGCTTTCTTT. Its protein product is CSVEGAATGGANTEAFF.

V usage is TRBV6-6 and J usage is TRBJ2-1; possibly TRBD1 for D (6 bases). V was shortened by 6 bases and J by 7 bases, with 13 bases between the two germline ends. The germline V gene encodes CDR1 MNHNY and CDR2 SVGAGI (reference sequence). CDR3 length: 13 residues. CDR3 sequence reads: CASRDRTGNEQFF. CDR3 coding DNA: TGTGCCAGCAGGGACCGCACAGGGAATGAGCAGTTCTTC.

The rearrangement joins TRBV5-1 to TRBJ1-4, with 10 bases aligning to TRBD1. The CDR3 has 14 residues. With 3 bases clipped from V and 6 bases from J, the junction kept 2 bases outside the gene matches. CDR1 is SGHRS and CDR2 is YFSETQ in the germline V gene. Here the CDR3 reads CASSWTGGDEKLFF. The CDR3 nucleotides are TGCGCCAGCAGCTGGACAGGGGGGGATGAAAAACTGTTTTTT.

The CDR3 reads CASSPTRTSGEAFF. In DNA form, the CDR3 reads TGTGCCAGCAGCCCTACGCGGACGTCGGGGGAAGCTTTCTTT. The rearrangement joins TRBV27 to TRBJ1-1; no firm D call. Germline CDR1 is MNHEY and CDR2 is SMNVEV (reference sequence). V was pared by 6 bases and J by 8 bases, with 19 bases between. The CDR3 loop spans 14 amino acids.

This rearrangement joins TRBV7-3 to TRBJ2-3; D is uncertain. CDR3 length: 13 residues. V lost 8 bases, J lost 3 bases, and 12 bases lay in between. Germline V lookup: CDR1 SGHTA, CDR2 FQGTGA. CDR3 residues: CASSLVGTDTQYF. CDR3 sequence (DNA): TGTGCCAGCTCCCTAGTCGGAACAGATACGCAGTATTTT.

The chain recombines TRBV10-3 with TRBJ2-2; TRBD1 aligns across 7 bases. Germline loops: CDR1 ENHRY, CDR2 SYGVKD. V was pared by 5 bases and J by 8 bases, with 5 bases of the junction left unmatched. The CDR3 has 13 amino acids. The DNA of the CDR3 is TGTGCCATCAGTTCGACAGGGCCGGGGGAGCTGTTTTTT. It is translated as CAISSTGPGELFF.

This chain joins TRBV6-5 and TRBJ1-6; weak D call: TRBD1 (6 bases). Germline V CDR1 and CDR2: MNHEY, SVGAGI. V lost 8 bases and J 6 bases, leaving 17 bases between the germline ends. The CDR3 has 15 residues. CDR3 in DNA: TGTGCCAGCCGTACAGGGCCCGTCGTTAATTCACCCCTCCACTTT. Translated: CASRTGPVVNSPLHF.

This clone was counted a few times. This chain joins TRBV2 and TRBJ1-4; weak D call: TRBD1 (5 bases). V gave up 0 bases and J gave up 7 bases, with 15 bases separating them. CDR3 size: 16 residues. Germline CDR1 and CDR2: SNHLY and FYNNEI. The CDR3: CASSEALWGVREKLFF. In DNA, the CDR3 is TGTGCCAGCAGTGAAGCGCTTTGGGGGGTTCGTGAAAAACTGTTTTTT.

V is TRBV6-6 and J is TRBJ1-2; TRBD1 agrees at 10 bases. CDR3 length: 15 amino acids. Germline CDR1 and CDR2: MNHNY and SVGAGI (reference sequence). The V segment lost 6 bases and the J segment 0 bases; nucleotides outside the gene matches: 4. CDR3 sequence: CASRRQGATNYGYTF. In nucleotides, the CDR3 is TGTGCCAGCAGGCGACAGGGGGCCACTAACTATGGCTACACCTTC.

V gene TRBV7-9 combines with J gene TRBJ2-3; TRBD2 aligns across 7 bases. Germline V gene data show CDR1 as SEHNR and CDR2 as FQNEAQ (reference sequence). Trimming took 6 bases from V and 6 from J; bases not matched to a gene: 9. This CDR3 comprises 14 residues. The CDR3 bases are TGTGCCAGCAGTCCCGGACCCGGGAGGGATACGCAGTATTTT. Amino acid sequence: CASSPGPGRDTQYF.

Comment on this clone: The sample holds other DNA sequences that translate to the same CDR3. The genes are TRBV5-1 and TRBJ1-2, with 9 bases lining up with TRBD1. Germline V gene sequence: CDR1 SGHRS, CDR2 YFSETQ. The CDR3 runs 14 residues. V gave up 3 bases and J gave up 7 bases; unmatched junction bases: 7. CDR3 in amino acids: CASSYETGGVGYTF. As DNA, the CDR3 is TGCGCCAGCAGCTATGAGACAGGGGGTGTTGGCTACACCTTC.

The chain is built from TRBV19 and TRBJ2-7, with 8 bases lining up with TRBD2. The germline gives CDR1 LNHDA, CDR2 SQIVND (reference sequence). The length of the CDR3 is 14 residues. Unmatched junction bases numbered 8, after V lost 4 bases and J lost 6 bases. The CDR3 sequence: CASSSLSGRIEQYF. The CDR3 DNA sequence: TGTGCCAGTAGTAGTTTGAGCGGGAGAATCGAGCAGTACTTC. The full variable domain, its missing parts supplied by reference TRBV19 and TRBJ2-7, is DGGITQSPKYLFRKEGQNVTLSCEQNLNHDAMYWYRQDPGQGLRLIYYSQIVNDFQKGDIAEGYSVSREKKESFPLTVTSAQKNPTAFYLCASSSLSGRIEQYFGPGTRLTVT.

The chain joins TRBV30 to TRBJ1-1; D may be TRBD1 (5 bases). CDR3 length: 18 amino acids. V dropped 0 bases and J dropped 1 base, with 21 bases sitting between them. CDR1 is GTSNPN and CDR2 is SVGIG in the germline V gene (reference sequence). The CDR3 DNA sequence: TGTGCCTGGAGTGTGGCGGAGGGGCTCCCAACCTCGAACACTGAAGCTTTCTTT. Translation: CAWSVAEGLPTSNTEAFF. Drawing the rest from reference TRBV30 and TRBJ1-1, the complete variable domain is SQTIHQWPATLVQPVGSPLSLECTVEGTSNPNLYWYRQAAGRGLQLLFYSVGIGQISSEVPQNLSASRPQDRQFILSSKKLLLSDSGFYLCAWSVAEGLPTSNTEAFFGQGTRLTVV.

This clone was recorded only once. The CDR3 here is CASRRQGFMGNQPQHF. CDR3 nucleotide sequence: TGTGCCAGCAGGAGACAGGGGTTTATGGGCAATCAGCCCCAGCATTTT. V usage is TRBV27 and J usage is TRBJ1-5; 8 nucleotides align to TRBD1. With 6 bases clipped from V and 2 bases from J, the junction kept 9 bases outside the gene matches. The germline V gene encodes CDR1 MNHEY and CDR2 SMNVEV (reference sequence). The CDR3 covers 16 residues.